This T cell receptor (beta chain) was observed in a study of cytomegalovirus exposure and HLA in healthy donors. Overall study findings and caveats: Later analysis demonstrated an association between a missense DCLRE1C variant and TCR beta V- and J-gene trimming.

The primer mix had 60 Vbeta and 13 Jbeta primers. The repertoire was sequenced with immunoSEQ multiplex PCR; TCRdb's copy has only in-frame clones and lacks some. The data contain around 140,000 clones, about 80% of them singletons. For this clone: What it binds is not known.

Germline V CDR1 and CDR2: SEHNR, FQNEAQ (reference sequence). The CDR3 length is 16 residues. Trimming removed 5 bases at V and 2 bases at J, with 18 bases between. Source material: PBMCs. The V gene is TRBV7-9, the J gene TRBJ1-1; unclear D gene. The receptor comes from a man aged 25 to 45 in good health and CMV-seropositive. CDR3 residues: CASSRGLVGTNTEAFF. In nucleotides, the CDR3 is TGTGCCAGCAGCAGAGGCCTCGTAGGAACTAACACTGAAGCTTTCTTT.